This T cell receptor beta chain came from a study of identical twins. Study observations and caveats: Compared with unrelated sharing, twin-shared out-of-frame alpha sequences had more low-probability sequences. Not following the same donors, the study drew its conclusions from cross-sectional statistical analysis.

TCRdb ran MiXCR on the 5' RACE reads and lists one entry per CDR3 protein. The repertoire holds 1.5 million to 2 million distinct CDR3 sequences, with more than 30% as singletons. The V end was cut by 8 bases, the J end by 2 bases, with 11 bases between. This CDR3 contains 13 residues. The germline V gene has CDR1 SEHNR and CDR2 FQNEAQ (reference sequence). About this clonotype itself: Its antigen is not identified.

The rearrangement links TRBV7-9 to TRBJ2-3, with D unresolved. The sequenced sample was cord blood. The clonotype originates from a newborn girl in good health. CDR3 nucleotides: TGTGCCAGCTCAGGAAACCCCACAGATACGCAGTATTTT. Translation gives CASSGNPTDTQYF.